This T cell receptor beta chain originates from a study of shared clonotypes between healthy human individuals. CDR3 length equals 13 residues. Germline values: CDR1 MNHNS, CDR2 SASEGT. Trimming cost V 7 bases and J 6 bases; bases outside gene matches: 8. This clone was picked up one time. This table comes from immunoSEQ multiplex PCR, and its TCRdb copy is limited to in-frame clones, with some not included. The table lists roughly 1,100,000 clones, around 74% of them singletons, with approximately 1.5% in the top ten. The receptor's source is a man between 18 and 35 years old in good health. The chain carries TRBV6-1 and TRBJ1-1, with 7 bases identical to TRBD1. The sequencing sample was made of memory CD4+ T cells sorted from blood. Noted subset: CD45RA-negative fraction. The CDR3 protein is CASILPGGSEAFF. CDR3 sequence (DNA): TGTGCCAGCATCTTACCAGGGGGATCTGAAGCTTTCTTT.